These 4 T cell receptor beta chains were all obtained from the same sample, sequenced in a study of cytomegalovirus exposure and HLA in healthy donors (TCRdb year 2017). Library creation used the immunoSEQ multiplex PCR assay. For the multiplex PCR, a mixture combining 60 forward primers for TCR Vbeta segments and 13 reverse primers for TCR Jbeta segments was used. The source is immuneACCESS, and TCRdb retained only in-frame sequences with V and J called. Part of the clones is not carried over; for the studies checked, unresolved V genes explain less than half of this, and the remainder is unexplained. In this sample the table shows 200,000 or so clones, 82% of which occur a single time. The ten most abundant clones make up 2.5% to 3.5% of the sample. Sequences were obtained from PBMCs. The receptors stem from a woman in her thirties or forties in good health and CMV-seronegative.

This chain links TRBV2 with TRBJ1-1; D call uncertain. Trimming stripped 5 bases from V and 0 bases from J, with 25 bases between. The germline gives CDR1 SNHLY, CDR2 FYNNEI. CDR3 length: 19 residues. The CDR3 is CASSFGGLGSKWMNTEAFF. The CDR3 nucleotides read TGTGCCAGCAGTTTCGGCGGGCTGGGTTCTAAATGGATGAACACTGAAGCTTTCTTT.

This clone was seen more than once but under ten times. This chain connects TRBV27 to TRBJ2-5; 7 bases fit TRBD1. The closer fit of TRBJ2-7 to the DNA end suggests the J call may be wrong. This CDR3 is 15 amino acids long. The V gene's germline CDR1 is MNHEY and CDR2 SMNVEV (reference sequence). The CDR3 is CASSLRTGRSYEQYF. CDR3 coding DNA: TGTGCCAGCAGTTTAAGGACAGGCCGGTCCTACGAGCAGTACTTC.

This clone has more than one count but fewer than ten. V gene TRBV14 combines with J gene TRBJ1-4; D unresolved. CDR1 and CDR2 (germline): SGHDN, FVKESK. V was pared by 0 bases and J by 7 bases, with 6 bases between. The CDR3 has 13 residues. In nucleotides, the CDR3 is TGTGCCAGCAGCCAAGAACGGTCTGAAAAACTGTTTTTT. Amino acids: CASSQERSEKLFF.

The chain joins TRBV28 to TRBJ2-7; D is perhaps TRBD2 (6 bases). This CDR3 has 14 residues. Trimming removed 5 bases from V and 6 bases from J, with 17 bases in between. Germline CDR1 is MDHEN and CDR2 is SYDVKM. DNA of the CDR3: TGTGCCAGCAGTCTCGCGGGAAAATTGTTCGAGCAGTACTTC. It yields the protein CASSLAGKLFEQYF.